Listed below are T cell receptor beta chains from one sample, sequenced in a study of blood T cell repertoires in COVID-19. The repertoire was sequenced with immunoSEQ multiplex PCR; TCRdb's copy has only in-frame clones and lacks some. The sample contains about 180,000 clones, roughly 87% of which appear only once. The sample taken for sequencing was peripheral blood. The receptors stem from a woman aged 70-85 years with acute or convalescent COVID-19. Both conserved end residues are trimmed from each CDR3.

TRBV19	ASSSARTGGYT
TRBV5-8	ASNRGAYNQPQH
TRBV3-1/TRBV3-2	ASSRGTAYNEQF
TRBV7-2	ASSFGGQQTYEQY
TRBV27	ASSGTSSGSSYNEQF
TRBV6-2/TRBV6-3	ASSYIGQDGEQY
TRBV7-2	ASSYRGTGLSYEQY
TRBV2	ASTIRRGGISKTQY
TRBV4-1	ASSQGSRGLGEKLF
TRBV14	ASSQDRQDTEAF
TRBV19	ASSIGRTAEAF
TRBV27	ASSSRRINSPLH
TRBV6-2/TRBV6-3	ASSYSRDRSPINYGYT
TRBV30	AWSVGGAGQPQH
TRBV28	ASTATGVGQY
TRBV7-3	ASSVGQGTSYEQY
TRBV6-2/TRBV6-3	ASSPRTGRNEQF
TRBV7-3	ASSSGQLDGYT
TRBV12-3/TRBV12-4	ASKEGGNEQF
TRBV5-8	ASSFGQGGEKLF
TRBV3-1/TRBV3-2	ASSQVFPTRSSETQY
TRBV25-1	ATRDSRGSPLH
TRBV7-9	ASSFGEEKLF
TRBV30	AWSGLVGTSTETQY
TRBV5-1	ASSTGWTSANYEQY
TRBV2	ASNRDSLDTQY
TRBV30	AWSLADVYNEQF